The table lists the clone carrying this T cell receptor beta chain with many counts. Its specificity is not known. The trim removed 5 bases at V and 3 bases at J, leaving 15 bases unmatched. Looked up from germline, CDR1 is SGHVS and CDR2 is FNYEAQ. There are 17 residues in the CDR3. Moderate-to-severe activity, with CAS ≥3, NOSPECS ≥4 and duration under 3 months, characterized the donors with ophthalmopathy. RNA served as the template for amplifying TCR beta CDR3 regions. Amplification began with first-round RT-PCR using HTBI primers, then second-round multiplex PCR was performed. From the multiplex PCR reads, TCRdb called clonotypes with MiXCR, one entry per CDR3 protein. The table records about 480,000 distinct CDR3 sequences, 13% to 15% of them present only once. The entry originates in a study of Graves' ophthalmopathy and Graves' hyperthyroidism. Overall study results and limits: Most thyroid clonotypes with frequency above 0.001 were detected in blood too. Between ophthalmopathy and stable hyperthyroidism, a 13-signature model drew a separation with around 90% sensitivity and over 80% specificity.

This receptor was identified in a woman aged 30 to 39 with Graves' ophthalmopathy. The sample consisted of blood. The chain uses TRBV7-6 and TRBJ2-7; 8 positions agree with TRBD2. The CDR3 sequence: CASSPGVAGTFGYEQYF. As DNA, the CDR3 is TGTGCCAGCAGCCCCGGAGTAGCGGGGACTTTCGGCTACGAGCAGTACTTC.